This entry concerns a single T cell receptor (beta chain). Its antigen is unidentified. One end of the junction is discordant with germline, which a read error may explain. The data are from a study of post-analysis software for immune sequencing data. Overall study: Multiple sclerosis in the patients followed relapsing-remitting, secondary progressive and progressive-relapsing courses.

CDR3 length equals 17 residues. The germline V gene has CDR1 SGHTA and CDR2 FQGNSA. cDNA libraries of TCR beta carried unique molecular identifiers. It was from approximately 0.91 to 9.4 million T cells that roughly 0.5 million cDNA molecules came. A single record per CDR3 protein comes from TCRdb applying MiXCR to the PCR reads. The data show hundreds of thousands of distinct CDR3 sequences, with 55% to 70% seen just once and approximately 10% held by the top ten. Study results and limitations: Compared against controls, patients with multiple sclerosis displayed significantly lower normalized Chao1 diversity. Pronounced co-clustering by F measure was evident among identically batched samples. Compared with controls, patients had more of about 5 TRBV segments, including TRBV5-6, TRBV5-1 and TRBV20-1.

Sequencing used blood. The receptor was derived from a girl under 10 years old with multiple sclerosis. J is TRBJ2-1 and V is TRBV7-2; 15 nucleotides align to TRBD2. This CDR3 is CVSSPWTSGGGYNEQFF. As DNA, the CDR3 is TGTGTCAGCAGCCCCTGGACTAGCGGGGGGGGTTACAATGAGCAGTTCTTC.